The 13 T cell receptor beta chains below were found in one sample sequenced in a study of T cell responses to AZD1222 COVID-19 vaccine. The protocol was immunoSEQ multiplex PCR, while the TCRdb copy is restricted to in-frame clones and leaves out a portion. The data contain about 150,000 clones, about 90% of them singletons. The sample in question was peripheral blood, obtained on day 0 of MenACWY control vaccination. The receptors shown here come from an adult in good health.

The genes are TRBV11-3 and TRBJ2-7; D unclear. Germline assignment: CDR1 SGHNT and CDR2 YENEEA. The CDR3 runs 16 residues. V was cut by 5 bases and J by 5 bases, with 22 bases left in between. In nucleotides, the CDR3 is TGTGCCAGCAGCCCGTACTCTGGGCCGGTGGCTGACGAGCAGTACTTC. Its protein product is CASSPYSGPVADEQYF. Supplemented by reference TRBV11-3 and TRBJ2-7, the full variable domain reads EAGVVQSPRYKIIEKKQPVAFWCNPISGHNTLYWYLQNLGQGPELLIRYENEEAVDDSQLPKDRFSAERLKGVDSTLKIQPAELGDSAVYLCASSPYSGPVADEQYFGPGTRLTVT.

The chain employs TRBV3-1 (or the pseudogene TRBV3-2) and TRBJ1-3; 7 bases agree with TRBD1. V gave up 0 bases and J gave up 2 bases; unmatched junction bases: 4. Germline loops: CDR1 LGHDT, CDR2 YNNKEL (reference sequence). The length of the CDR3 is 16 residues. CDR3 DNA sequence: TGTGCCAGCAGCCAAGAACTGACAGGGCCTGGAAACACCATATATTTT. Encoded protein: CASSQELTGPGNTIYF.

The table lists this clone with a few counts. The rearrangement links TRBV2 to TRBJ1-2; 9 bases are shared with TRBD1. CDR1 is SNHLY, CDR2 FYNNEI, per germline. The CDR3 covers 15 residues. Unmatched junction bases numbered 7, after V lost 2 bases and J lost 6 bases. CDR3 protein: CASSEKGTGSDGYTF. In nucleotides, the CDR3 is TGTGCCAGCAGTGAAAAGGGGACAGGGTCGGATGGCTACACCTTC. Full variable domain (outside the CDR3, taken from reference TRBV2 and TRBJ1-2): EPEVTQTPSHQVTQMGQEVILRCVPISNHLYFYWYRQILGQKVEFLVSFYNNEISEKSEIFDDQFSVERPDGSNFTLKIRSTKLEDSAMYFCASSEKGTGSDGYTFGSGTRLTVV.

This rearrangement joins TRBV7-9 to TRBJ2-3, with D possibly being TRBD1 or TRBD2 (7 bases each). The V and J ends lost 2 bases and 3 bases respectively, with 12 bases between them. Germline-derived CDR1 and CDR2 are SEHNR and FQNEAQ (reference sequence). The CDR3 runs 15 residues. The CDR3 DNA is TGTGCCAGCAGCTTATACCAGGGGGGGACAGATACGCAGTATTTT. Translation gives CASSLYQGGTDTQYF. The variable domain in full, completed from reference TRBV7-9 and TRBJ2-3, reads DTGVSQNPRHKITKRGQNVTFRCDPISEHNRLYWYRQTLGQGPEFLTYFQNEAQLEKSRLLSDRFSAERPKGSFSTLEIQRTEQGDSAMYLCASSLYQGGTDTQYFGPGTRLTVL.

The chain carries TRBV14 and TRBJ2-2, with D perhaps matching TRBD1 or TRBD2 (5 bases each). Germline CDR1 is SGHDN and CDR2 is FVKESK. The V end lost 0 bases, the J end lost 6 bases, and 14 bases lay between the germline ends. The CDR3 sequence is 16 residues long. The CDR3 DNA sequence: TGTGCCAGCAGCCAAGATCTTCTCACGGGACCCGGGGAGCTGTTTTTT. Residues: CASSQDLLTGPGELFF.

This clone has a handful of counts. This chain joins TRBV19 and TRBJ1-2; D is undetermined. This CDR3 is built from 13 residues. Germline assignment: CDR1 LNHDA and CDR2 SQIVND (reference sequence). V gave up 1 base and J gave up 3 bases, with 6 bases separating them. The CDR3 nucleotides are TGTGCCAGTAGTATAGCGATCGACTATGGCTACACCTTC. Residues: CASSIAIDYGYTF.

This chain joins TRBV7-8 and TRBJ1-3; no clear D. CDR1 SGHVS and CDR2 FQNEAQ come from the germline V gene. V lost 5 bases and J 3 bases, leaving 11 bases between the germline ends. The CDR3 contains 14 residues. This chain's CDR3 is CASSQRGSGNTIYF. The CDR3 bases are TGTGCCAGCAGCCAACGGGGTAGTGGAAACACCATATATTTT.

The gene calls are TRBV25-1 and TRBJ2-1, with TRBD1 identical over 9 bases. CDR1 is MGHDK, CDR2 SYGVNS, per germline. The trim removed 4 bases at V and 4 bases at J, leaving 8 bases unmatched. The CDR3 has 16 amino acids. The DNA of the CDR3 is TGTGCCAGCAGTGTCCAGGGACAGGGTTTATACAATGAGCAGTTCTTC. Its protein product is CASSVQGQGLYNEQFF.

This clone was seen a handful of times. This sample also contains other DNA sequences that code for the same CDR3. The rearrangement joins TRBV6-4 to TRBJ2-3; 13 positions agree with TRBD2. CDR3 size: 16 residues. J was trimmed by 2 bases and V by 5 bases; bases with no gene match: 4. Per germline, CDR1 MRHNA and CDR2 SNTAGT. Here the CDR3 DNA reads TGTGCCAGCAGTCCGACTAGCGGGGGGCCCACAGATACGCAGTATTTT. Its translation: CASSPTSGGPTDTQYF.

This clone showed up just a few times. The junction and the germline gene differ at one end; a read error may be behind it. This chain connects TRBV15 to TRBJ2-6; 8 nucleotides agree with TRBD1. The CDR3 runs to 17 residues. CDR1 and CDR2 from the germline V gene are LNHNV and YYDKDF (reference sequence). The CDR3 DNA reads TGTGCCACCAGTAGAGGAGGGACAGGCACCGGGGCCAACGTCCTGACTTTC. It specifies CATSRGGTGTGANVLTF.

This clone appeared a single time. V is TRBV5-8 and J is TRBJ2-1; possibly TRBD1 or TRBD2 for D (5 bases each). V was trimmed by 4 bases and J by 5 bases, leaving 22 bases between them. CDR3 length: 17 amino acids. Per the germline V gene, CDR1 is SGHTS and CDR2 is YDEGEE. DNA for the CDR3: TGTGCCAGCAGCCTGAGGGGCGTAGCGTTACATGACAATGAGCAGTTCTTC. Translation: CASSLRGVALHDNEQFF.

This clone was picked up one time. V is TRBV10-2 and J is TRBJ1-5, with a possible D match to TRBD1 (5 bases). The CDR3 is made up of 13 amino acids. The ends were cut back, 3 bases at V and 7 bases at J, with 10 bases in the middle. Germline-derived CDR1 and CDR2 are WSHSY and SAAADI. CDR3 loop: CASSDGGIQPQHF. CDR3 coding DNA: TGCGCCAGCAGTGATGGGGGGATACAGCCCCAGCATTTT.

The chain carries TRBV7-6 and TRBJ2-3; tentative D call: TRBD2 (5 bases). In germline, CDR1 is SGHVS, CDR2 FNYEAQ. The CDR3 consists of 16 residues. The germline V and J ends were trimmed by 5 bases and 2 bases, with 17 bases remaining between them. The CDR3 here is CASSPEVYGLTDTQYF. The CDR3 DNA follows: TGTGCCAGCAGCCCGGAGGTCTACGGGCTCACAGATACGCAGTATTTT.